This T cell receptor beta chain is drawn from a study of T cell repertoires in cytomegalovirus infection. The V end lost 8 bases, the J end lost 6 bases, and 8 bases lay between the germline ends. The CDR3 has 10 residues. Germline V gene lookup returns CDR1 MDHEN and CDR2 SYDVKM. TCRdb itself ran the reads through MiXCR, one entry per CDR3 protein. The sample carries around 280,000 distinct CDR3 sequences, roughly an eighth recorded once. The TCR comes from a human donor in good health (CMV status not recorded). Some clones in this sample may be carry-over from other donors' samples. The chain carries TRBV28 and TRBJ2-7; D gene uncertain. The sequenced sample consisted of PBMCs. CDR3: CASGRGEQYF. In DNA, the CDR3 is TGTGCCAGCGGGCGCGGCGAGCAGTACTTC.